This T cell receptor beta chain was documented in a study of metastatic and nonmetastatic thyroid tumors. Study summary: The study looked at repertoires side by side in blood and in tumor or nodule tissue from malignant and benign thyroid patients. Study-wide results and caveats: Malignant thyroid tumors reportedly had TCR beta diversity that was significantly higher than in benign nodules, in blood and tumor.

All patients were treatment-naive before thyroid surgery. With respect to this clone: Its antigen is currently unknown.

As originally analysed: CDR3 was compared across clinicopathological groups, and the resulting differences were used to build a distant-metastasis classifier for papillary thyroid cancer. Using MiXCR, TCRdb re-called clones from the PCR reads. For this entry, the V and J calls and clone size follow TCRdb and not the study's own pipeline. This sample has some 93,000 clones; roughly 13% occur once, and the top ten carry about 11%. This clonotype originated in a female donor with papillary thyroid cancer or a benign thyroid nodule (not recorded which). Some clones in this sample may be carry-over from other donors' samples. Sequenced: blood.

CDR3 residues: CASSLGGRGLYEQYF. The DNA of the CDR3 is TGTGCCAGCAGTTTGGGGGGAAGGGGCCTCTACGAGCAGTACTTC. The V and J genes are TRBV12-3 or TRBV12-4 and TRBJ2-7, with D possibly being TRBD2 (6 bases). CDR3 length equals 15 residues. V lost 3 bases to trimming and J lost 3 bases, with 15 bases between them.